One sample yielded the 14 T cell receptor beta chains listed below, sequenced in a study of blood T cell repertoires in COVID-19. Produced via immunoSEQ multiplex PCR; TCRdb's table is partial and in-frame only. The sample lists about 25,000 clones, about 80% seen once, with around 1.8% in the top ten. Sequencing used peripheral blood. Every receptor here comes from an elderly man with active or convalescent COVID-19.

The V and J genes are TRBV7-6 and TRBJ2-2; TRBD1 is a possible D gene (6 bases). Between the trimmed V and J ends, which lost 4 bases and 6 bases, there was a span of 9 bases. The CDR3 covers 13 residues. Germline values: CDR1 SGHVS, CDR2 FNYEAQ. The CDR3 protein is CASSSTGPGELFF. The CDR3 region has the DNA TGTGCCAGCAGCTCGACAGGACCCGGGGAGCTGTTTTTT.

The rearrangement links TRBV5-4 to TRBJ1-4; TRBD1 is a possible D gene (6 bases). Germline V lookup: CDR1 SGHNT, CDR2 YYREEE (reference sequence). This CDR3 region has 15 residues. V dropped 0 bases and J dropped 7 bases, with 13 bases sitting between them. The CDR3 loop is CASSLAGGGGEKLFF. The CDR3 nucleotides are TGTGCCAGCAGCTTGGCCGGGGGGGGCGGTGAAAAACTGTTTTTT.

This clone was detected only once. The chain recombines TRBV4-2 with TRBJ2-1, with D perhaps matching TRBD2 (5 bases). The germline gives CDR1 LGHNA, CDR2 YNFKEQ. This CDR3 region has 15 residues. Trimming shortened V by 4 bases and J by 5 bases, and 15 bases separated the two germline ends. CDR3 sequence: CASSLEGDYDNEQFF. The CDR3 DNA reads TGTGCCAGCAGCCTCGAGGGCGACTACGACAATGAGCAGTTCTTC.

The rearrangement joins TRBV5-6 to TRBJ2-1; D unresolved. The CDR3 sequence is 19 residues long. V lost 4 bases and J lost 0, with 23 bases in between. Germline V gives CDR1 SGHDT, CDR2 YYEEEE. The CDR3, as DNA: TGTGCCAGCAGCCCCGACTTTGCTCGACTCCCTCGCTCCTACAATGAGCAGTTCTTC. Its translation is CASSPDFARLPRSYNEQFF.

This chain links TRBV19 with TRBJ2-6; D ambiguous. The CDR3 covers 15 residues. The germline CDR1 and CDR2 sequences are LNHDA and SQIVND (reference sequence). V was clipped by 2 bases and J by 0 bases, with 5 bases between them. CDR3 bases: TGTGCCAGTAGTATAACAGACTCTGGGGCCAACGTCCTGACTTTC. Its protein product is CASSITDSGANVLTF.

This chain joins TRBV6-1 and TRBJ1-4; D not resolved. The germline CDR1 and CDR2 sequences are MNHNS and SASEGT. The V end was cut by 3 bases, the J end by 3 bases, with 8 bases between. The CDR3 length is 14 residues. The CDR3 spells CASSETYPNEKLFF. For the CDR3, the DNA is TGTGCCAGCAGTGAGACATACCCTAATGAAAAACTGTTTTTT.

The chain is built from TRBV5-4 and TRBJ2-7, with D possibly being TRBD1 (7 bases). This CDR3 contains 16 residues. The germline CDR1 and CDR2 sequences are SGHNT and YYREEE (reference sequence). V was cut by 3 bases and J by 5 bases, with 21 bases left in between. CDR3 sequence reads: CASSSRTAGGKNEQYF. The CDR3 DNA follows: TGTGCCAGCAGCTCGAGGACGGCAGGGGGGAAAAACGAGCAGTACTTC.

CDR3 in amino acids: CASSLGRSVHTEAFF. The CDR3 DNA sequence: TGTGCCAGCAGCTTAGGACGGAGTGTGCACACTGAAGCTTTCTTT. The chain is built from TRBV7-9 and TRBJ1-1; D is uncertain. Germline-derived CDR1 and CDR2 are SEHNR and FQNEAQ (reference sequence). V gave up 1 base and J gave up 3 bases, with 12 bases separating them. The CDR3 has 15 amino acids.

This chain links TRBV7-8 with TRBJ2-1; 9 bases are a match to TRBD2. J was trimmed by 9 bases and V by 8 bases; bases with no gene match: 8. The CDR3 covers 13 residues. Germline CDR1 SGHVS, CDR2 FQNEAQ. The CDR3 DNA reads as TGTGCCAGCTTTGGCGGGGGGGGCGGTGAGCAGTTCTTC. This codes for CASFGGGGGEQFF.

The J gene is TRBJ1-4, the V gene TRBV6-5; D is undetermined. CDR3 length equals 15 residues. The V end was cut by 6 bases, the J end by 6 bases, with 17 bases between. Germline V gene data show CDR1 as MNHEY and CDR2 as SVGAGI. Here the CDR3 DNA reads TGTGCCAGCAGCCCACGGGAGGACCCTTATGAAAAACTGTTTTTT. Encoded protein: CASSPREDPYEKLFF.

The J gene is TRBJ2-7, the V gene TRBV3-1 (or the pseudogene TRBV3-2), with TRBD2 matching over 13 bases. The germline CDR1 and CDR2 sequences are LGHDT and YNNKEL (reference sequence). The junction had 5 bases not matched to a gene; V was cut back by 2 bases and J by 7 bases. This CDR3 comprises 15 residues. CDR3 nucleotides: TGTGCCAGCAGCCAAACTAGCGGGGGGGCGGGAGAGCAGTACTTC. It encodes CASSQTSGGAGEQYF.

For the CDR3, the DNA is TGTGCCAGCAGTCTTAGCGGAAGCTCCTACGAGCAGTACTTC. This encodes CASSLSGSSYEQYF. The gene calls are TRBV3-1 (or the pseudogene TRBV3-2) and TRBJ2-7, with D maybe TRBD2 (6 bases). V shed 6 bases and J shed 0 bases, with 12 bases lying between them. The CDR3 spans 14 residues. Germline CDR1 and CDR2: LGHDT and YNNKEL (reference sequence).

J is TRBJ1-6 and V is TRBV21-1. TRBV21-1 is shown as a pseudogene. The CDR3 length is 15 residues. CDR3: CASIGGGRRNSPLHF. In DNA, the CDR3 is TGTGCCAGCATTGGGGGGGGACGGAGGAATTCACCCCTCCACTTT.

J is TRBJ2-3 and V is TRBV29-1, with 7 bases aligning to TRBD2. V shed 1 base, J shed 4 bases, and the junction held 5 bases outside the gene matches. Germline V gene lookup returns CDR1 SQVTM and CDR2 ANQGSEA. The length of the CDR3 is 14 residues. CDR3 sequence (DNA): TGCAGCGTTGAAGGAGGGACTATCGCAGATACGCAGTATTTT. Encoded protein: CSVEGGTIADTQYF.